This TCR beta chain derives from a study of blood T cell repertoires in COVID-19. About the study: Researchers got acute and convalescent COVID-19 samples from the United States, Italy and Spain. Nucleic acid was either cDNA or gDNA, and it came from T cells, B-cell-depleted T cells, or PBMCs.

Enrollees, about 18 to 95 years old, lived in about two dozen US areas. TCRdb's table, derived via immunoSEQ multiplex PCR, lists solely in-frame clones and lacks some. The sample holds roughly 250,000 clones, 70% to 90% seen once. The germline CDR1 and CDR2 sequences are SGDLS and YYNGEE. V shed 4 bases, J shed 6 bases, and the junction held 9 bases outside the gene matches. The CDR3 runs to 15 residues. The sequencing input was PBMCs or T cells enriched from blood (not recorded which). The TCR was taken from a middle-aged woman with acute COVID-19. V gene TRBV9 combines with J gene TRBJ1-4, with 7 bases fitting TRBD1. The CDR3 bases are TGTGCCAGCAGCATAAGACAGGGCTGGGATGAAAAACTGTTTTTT. It yields the protein CASSIRQGWDEKLFF.